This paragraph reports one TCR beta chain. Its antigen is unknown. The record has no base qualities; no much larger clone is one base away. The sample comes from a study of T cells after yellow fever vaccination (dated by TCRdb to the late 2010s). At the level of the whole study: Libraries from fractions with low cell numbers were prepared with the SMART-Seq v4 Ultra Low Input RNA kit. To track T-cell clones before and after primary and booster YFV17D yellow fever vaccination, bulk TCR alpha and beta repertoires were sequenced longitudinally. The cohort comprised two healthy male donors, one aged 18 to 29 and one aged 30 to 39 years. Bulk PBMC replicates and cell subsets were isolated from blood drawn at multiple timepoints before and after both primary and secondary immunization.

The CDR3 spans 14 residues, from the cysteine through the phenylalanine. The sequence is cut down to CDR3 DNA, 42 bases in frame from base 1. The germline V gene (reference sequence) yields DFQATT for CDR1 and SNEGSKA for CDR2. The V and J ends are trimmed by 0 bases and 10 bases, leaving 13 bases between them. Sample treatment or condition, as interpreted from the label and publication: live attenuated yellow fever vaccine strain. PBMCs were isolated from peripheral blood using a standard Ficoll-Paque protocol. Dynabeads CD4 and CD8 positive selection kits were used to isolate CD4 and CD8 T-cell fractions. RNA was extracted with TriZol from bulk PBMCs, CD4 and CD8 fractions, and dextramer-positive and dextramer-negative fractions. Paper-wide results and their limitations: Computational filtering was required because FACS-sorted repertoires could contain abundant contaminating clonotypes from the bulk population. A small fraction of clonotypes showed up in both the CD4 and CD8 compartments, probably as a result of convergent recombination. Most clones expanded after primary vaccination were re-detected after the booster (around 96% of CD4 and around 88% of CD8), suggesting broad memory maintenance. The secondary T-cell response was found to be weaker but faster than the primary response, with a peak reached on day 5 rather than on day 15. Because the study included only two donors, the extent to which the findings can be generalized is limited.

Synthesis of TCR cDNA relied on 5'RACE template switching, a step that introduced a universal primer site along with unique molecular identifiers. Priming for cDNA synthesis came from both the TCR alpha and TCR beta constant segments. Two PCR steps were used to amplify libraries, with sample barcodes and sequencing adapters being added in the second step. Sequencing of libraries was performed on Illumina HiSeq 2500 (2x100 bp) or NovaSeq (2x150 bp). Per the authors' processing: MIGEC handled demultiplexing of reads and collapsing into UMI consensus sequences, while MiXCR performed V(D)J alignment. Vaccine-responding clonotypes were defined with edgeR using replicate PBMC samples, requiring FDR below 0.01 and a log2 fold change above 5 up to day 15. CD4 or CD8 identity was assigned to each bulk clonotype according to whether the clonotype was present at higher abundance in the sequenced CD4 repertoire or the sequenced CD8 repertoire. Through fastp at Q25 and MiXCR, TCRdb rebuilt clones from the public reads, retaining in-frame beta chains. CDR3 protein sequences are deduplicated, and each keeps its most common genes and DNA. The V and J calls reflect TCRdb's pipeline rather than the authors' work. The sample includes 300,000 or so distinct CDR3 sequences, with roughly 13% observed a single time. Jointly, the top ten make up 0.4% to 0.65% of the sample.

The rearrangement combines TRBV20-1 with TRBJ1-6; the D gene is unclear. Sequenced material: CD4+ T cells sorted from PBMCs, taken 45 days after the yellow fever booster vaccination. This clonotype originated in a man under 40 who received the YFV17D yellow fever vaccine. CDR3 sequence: CSARDSSGGSPLHF. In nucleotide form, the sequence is TGCAGTGCTAGAGATTCCAGCGGAGGGTCACCCCTCCACTTT.